This entry lists 4 T cell receptor beta chains sequenced from one sample in a study of beta chain features in type 1 diabetes. For these TCRs, the target antigens are not known. The study, taken as a whole, reports: Shortening that was moderate but significant affected the TCRB CDR3s of Type 1 diabetes patients in all four CD4+ subsets.

Expressed TCRB transcripts were sequenced because the isolated RNA had all been reverse transcribed beforehand. Method: immunoSEQ multiplex PCR; TCRdb's copy keeps in-frame clones and lacks some. This table has a few hundred thousand clones, around 9.6% appearing once. Specimen: central memory CD4+ T cells from blood. These receptors originate from a man aged 25-45 years with type 1 diabetes.

This clone occurred a few times. This sequence joins TRBV5-1 and TRBJ2-1, with 12 positions matching TRBD1. CDR1 is SGHRS and CDR2 is YFSETQ in the germline V gene. Trimming at V came to 4 bases and at J to 7 bases, leaving 6 bases not matched to a gene. The CDR3 is made up of 15 amino acids. The chain's CDR3 is CASSRDRGQKNEQFF. In DNA, the CDR3 is TGCGCCAGCAGCAGGGACAGGGGGCAAAAAAATGAGCAGTTCTTC. The entire variable domain, with the rest obtained from reference TRBV5-1 and TRBJ2-1, is as follows: KAGVTQTPRYLIKTRGQQVTLSCSPISGHRSVSWYQQTPGQGLQFLFEYFSETQRNKGNFPGRFSGRQFSNSRSEMNVSTLELGDSALYLCASSRDRGQKNEQFFGPGTRLTVL.

This clone turned up a few times. The chain's CDR3 is CASSYEDREETQYF. DNA of the CDR3: TGTGCCAGCAGTTACGAGGACAGGGAAGAGACCCAGTACTTC. The chain couples TRBV6-5 to TRBJ2-5; TRBD1 aligns across 8 bases. The V gene's germline CDR1 is MNHEY and CDR2 SVGAGI. The J segment lost 3 bases and the V segment lost 2 bases, leaving 2 bases of the junction unmatched. The CDR3 sequence is 14 residues long.

V gene TRBV6-5 combines with J gene TRBJ2-7; TRBD1 agrees at 8 bases. Germline V gives CDR1 MNHEY, CDR2 SVGAGI. V gave up 5 bases and J gave up 4 bases; unmatched junction bases: 7. The CDR3 length is 14 residues. The CDR3 sequence is CASSRYRGRYEQYF. The CDR3, as DNA: TGTGCCAGCAGTCGTTACAGGGGGAGGTACGAGCAGTACTTC.

The chain carries TRBV28 and TRBJ1-2; maybe TRBD1 (6 bases). The CDR3 covers 14 residues. Looked up from germline, CDR1 is MDHEN and CDR2 is SYDVKM. Trimming stripped 3 bases from V and 6 bases from J, with 14 bases between. CDR3 in DNA: TGTGCCAGCAGTTTCCGCGACAGGCGTGATGGCTACACCTTC. Translation: CASSFRDRRDGYTF.